The entry below gives a single T cell receptor beta chain sequence along with its context. Its antigen is unidentified. V lost 6 bases and J lost 7; bases outside the gene matches: 6. This CDR3 comprises 13 residues. From germline, CDR1 is SGHNT and CDR2 YENEEA. One entry per CDR3 protein results from TCRdb running MiXCR on the 5' RACE reads. This table holds under 150,000 distinct CDR3 sequences, approximately 11% found once. This sample was taken from a study of spatial heterogeneity in lung cancer. Study context: Samples were obtained from about 72 donors, all untreated early-stage non-small cell lung cancer patients. Taken at a median of approximately 23 months after resection, follow-up PBMC samples underwent sequencing when available. Study-level results: Blood showed ubiquitous tumor TCRs more often at resection than at routine follow-up.

Time point noted: blood at routine non-recurrence follow-up after resection. The sample in question was PBMCs, obtained at follow-up. The chain couples TRBV11-3 to TRBJ2-1, with 7 bases fitting TRBD2. This TCR was recovered from a female donor with early-stage non-small cell lung cancer. The CDR3: CASSGDYRNEQFF. Here the CDR3 DNA reads TGTGCCAGCAGTGGGGACTATCGAAATGAGCAGTTCTTC.